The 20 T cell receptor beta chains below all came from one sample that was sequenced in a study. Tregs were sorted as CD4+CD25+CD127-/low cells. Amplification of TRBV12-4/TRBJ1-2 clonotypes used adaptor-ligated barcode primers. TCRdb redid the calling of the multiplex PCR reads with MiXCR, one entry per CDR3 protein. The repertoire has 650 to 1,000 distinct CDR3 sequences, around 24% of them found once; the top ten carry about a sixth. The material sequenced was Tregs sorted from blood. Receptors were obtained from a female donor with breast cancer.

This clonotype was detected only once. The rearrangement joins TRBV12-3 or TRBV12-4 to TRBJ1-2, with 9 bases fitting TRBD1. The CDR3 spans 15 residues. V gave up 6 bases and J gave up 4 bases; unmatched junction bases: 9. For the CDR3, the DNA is TGTGCCAGCAGCCGAAATCCGGGACAGGGCTATGGCTACACCTTC. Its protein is CASSRNPGQGYGYTF.

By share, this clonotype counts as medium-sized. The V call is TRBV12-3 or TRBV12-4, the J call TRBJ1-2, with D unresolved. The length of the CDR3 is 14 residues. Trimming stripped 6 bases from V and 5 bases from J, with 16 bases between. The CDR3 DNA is TGTGCCAGCAGCCCTATGCGCACCTATTATGGCTACACCTTC. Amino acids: CASSPMRTYYGYTF.

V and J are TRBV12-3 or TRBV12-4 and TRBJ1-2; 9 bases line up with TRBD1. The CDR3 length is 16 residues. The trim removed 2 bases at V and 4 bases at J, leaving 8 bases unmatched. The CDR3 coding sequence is TGTGCCAGCAGTTTACCCGGGACAGGGACTTCCTATGGCTACACCTTC. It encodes CASSLPGTGTSYGYTF.

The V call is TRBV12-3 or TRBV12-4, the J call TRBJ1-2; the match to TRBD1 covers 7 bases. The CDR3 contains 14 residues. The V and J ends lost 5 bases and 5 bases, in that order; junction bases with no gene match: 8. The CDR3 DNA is TGTGCCAGCAGTGACCCGGGACAGACTTATGGCTACACCTTC. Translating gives CASSDPGQTYGYTF.

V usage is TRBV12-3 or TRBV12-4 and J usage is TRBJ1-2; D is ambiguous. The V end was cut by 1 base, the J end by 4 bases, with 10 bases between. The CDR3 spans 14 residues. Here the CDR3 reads CASSLGPGIYGYTF. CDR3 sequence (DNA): TGTGCCAGCAGTTTAGGGCCGGGAATCTATGGCTACACCTTC.

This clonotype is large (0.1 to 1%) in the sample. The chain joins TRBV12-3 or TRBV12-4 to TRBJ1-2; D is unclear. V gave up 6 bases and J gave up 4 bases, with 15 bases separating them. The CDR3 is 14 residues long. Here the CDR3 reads CASRPADSFYGYTF. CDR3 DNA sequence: TGTGCCAGCAGGCCAGCTGACTCCTTCTATGGCTACACCTTC.

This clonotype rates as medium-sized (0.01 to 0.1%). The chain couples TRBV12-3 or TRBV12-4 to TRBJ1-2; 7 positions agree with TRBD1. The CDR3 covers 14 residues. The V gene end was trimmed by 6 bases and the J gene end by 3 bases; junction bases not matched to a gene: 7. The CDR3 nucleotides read TGTGCCAGCAGGAAGACAGGGTTCGACTATGGCTACACCTTC. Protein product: CASRKTGFDYGYTF.

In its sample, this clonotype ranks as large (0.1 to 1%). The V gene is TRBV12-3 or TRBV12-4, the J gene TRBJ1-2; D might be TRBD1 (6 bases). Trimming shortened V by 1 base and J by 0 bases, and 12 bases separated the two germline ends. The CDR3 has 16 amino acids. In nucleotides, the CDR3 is TGTGCCAGCAGTTTAGAGGTCAGGGGACCTAACTATGGCTACACCTTC. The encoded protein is CASSLEVRGPNYGYTF.

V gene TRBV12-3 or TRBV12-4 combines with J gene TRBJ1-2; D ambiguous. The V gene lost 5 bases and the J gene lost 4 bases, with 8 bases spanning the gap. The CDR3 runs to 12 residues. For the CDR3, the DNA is TGTGCCAGCAGTGACACCTCCTATGGCTACACCTTC. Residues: CASSDTSYGYTF.

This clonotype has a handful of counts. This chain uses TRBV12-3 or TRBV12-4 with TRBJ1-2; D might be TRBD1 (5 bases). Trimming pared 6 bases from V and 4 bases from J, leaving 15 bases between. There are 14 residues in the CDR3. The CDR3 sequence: CASSLREGSYGYTF. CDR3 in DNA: TGTGCCAGCAGCCTAAGAGAGGGGAGCTATGGCTACACCTTC.

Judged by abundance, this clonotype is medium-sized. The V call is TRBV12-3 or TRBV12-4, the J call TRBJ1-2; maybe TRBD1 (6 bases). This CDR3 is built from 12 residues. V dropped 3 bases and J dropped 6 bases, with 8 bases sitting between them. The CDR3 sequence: CASSLAGDGYTF. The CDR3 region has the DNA TGTGCCAGCAGTTTGGCAGGGGATGGCTACACCTTC.

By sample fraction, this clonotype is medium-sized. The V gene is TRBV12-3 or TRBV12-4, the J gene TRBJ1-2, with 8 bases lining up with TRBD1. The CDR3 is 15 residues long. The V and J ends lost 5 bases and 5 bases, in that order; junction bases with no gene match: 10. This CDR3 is CASSTLDREPYGYTF. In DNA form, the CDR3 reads TGTGCCAGCAGTACACTGGACAGGGAACCGTATGGCTACACCTTC.

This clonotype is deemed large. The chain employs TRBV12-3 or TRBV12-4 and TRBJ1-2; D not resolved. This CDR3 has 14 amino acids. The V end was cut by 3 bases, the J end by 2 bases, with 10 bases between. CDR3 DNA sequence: TGTGCCAGCAGTTTGCCACCGGTAAACTATGGCTACACCTTC. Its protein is CASSLPPVNYGYTF.

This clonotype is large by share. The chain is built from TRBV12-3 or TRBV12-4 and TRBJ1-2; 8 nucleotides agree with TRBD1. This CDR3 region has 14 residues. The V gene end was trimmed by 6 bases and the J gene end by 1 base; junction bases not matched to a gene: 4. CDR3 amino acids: CASSPTGVNYGYTF. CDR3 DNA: TGTGCCAGCAGCCCGACAGGGGTTAACTATGGCTACACCTTC.

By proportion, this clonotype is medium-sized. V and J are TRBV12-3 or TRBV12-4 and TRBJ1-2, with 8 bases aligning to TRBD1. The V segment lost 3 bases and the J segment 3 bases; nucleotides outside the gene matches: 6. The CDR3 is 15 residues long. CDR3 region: CASSFRTGRDYGYTF. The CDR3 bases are TGTGCCAGCAGTTTCCGGACAGGGAGGGACTATGGCTACACCTTC.

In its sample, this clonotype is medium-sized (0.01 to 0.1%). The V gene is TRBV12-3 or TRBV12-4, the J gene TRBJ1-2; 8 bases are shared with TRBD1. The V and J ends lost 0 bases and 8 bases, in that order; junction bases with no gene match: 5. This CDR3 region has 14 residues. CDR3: CASSLARQGTGYTF. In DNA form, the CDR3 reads TGTGCCAGCAGTTTAGCGCGACAGGGGACGGGCTACACCTTC.

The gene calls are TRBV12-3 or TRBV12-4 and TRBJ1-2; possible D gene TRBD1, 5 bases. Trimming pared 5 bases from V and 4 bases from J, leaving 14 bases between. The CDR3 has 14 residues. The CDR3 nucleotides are TGTGCCAGCAGTCCCCTAGATGGGGCCTATGGCTACACCTTC. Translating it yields CASSPLDGAYGYTF.

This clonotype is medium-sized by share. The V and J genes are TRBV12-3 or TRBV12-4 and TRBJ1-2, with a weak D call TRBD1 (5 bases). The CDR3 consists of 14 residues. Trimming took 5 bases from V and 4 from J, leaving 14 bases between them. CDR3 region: CASSRTGPSYGYTF. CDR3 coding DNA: TGTGCCAGCAGTAGAACAGGTCCGTCCTATGGCTACACCTTC.

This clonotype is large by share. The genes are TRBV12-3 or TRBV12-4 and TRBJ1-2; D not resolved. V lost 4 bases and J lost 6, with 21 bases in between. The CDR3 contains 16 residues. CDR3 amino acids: CASSSSRRLGTDGYTF. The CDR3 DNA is TGTGCCAGCAGTTCCTCTCGACGGTTGGGAACTGATGGCTACACCTTC.

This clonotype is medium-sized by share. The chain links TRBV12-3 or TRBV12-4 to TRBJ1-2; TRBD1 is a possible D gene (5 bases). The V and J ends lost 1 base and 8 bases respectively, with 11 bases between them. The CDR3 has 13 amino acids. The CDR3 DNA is TGTGCCAGCAGTTTAGTCAGGGTCCGAGGCTACACCTTC. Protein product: CASSLVRVRGYTF.